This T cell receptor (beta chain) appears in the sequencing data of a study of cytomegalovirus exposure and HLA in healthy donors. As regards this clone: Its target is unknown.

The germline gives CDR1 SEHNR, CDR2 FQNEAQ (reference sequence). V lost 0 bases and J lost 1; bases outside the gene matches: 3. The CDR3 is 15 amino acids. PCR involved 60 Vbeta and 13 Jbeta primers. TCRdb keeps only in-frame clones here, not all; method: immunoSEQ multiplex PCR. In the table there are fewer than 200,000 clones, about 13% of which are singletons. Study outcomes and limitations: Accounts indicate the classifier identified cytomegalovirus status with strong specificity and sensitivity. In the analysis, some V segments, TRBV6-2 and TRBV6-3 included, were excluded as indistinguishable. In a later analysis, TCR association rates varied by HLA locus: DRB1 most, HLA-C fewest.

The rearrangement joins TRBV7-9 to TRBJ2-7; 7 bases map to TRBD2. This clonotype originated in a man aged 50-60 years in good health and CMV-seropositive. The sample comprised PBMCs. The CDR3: CASSLALAPSYEQYV. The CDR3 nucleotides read TGTGCCAGCAGCTTAGCACTAGCGCCATCCTACGAGCAGTACGTC.